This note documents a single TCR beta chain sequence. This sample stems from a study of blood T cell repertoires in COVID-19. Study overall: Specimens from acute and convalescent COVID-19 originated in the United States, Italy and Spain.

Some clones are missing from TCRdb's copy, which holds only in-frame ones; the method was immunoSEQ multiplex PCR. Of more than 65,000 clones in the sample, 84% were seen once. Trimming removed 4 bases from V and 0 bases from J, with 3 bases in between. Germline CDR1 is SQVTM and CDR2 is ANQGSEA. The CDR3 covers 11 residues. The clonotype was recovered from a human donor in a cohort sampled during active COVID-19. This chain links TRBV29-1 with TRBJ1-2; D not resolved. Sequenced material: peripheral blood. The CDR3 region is CSVVSNYGYTF. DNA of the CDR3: TGCAGCGTTGTATCTAACTATGGCTACACCTTC.